This is a list of T cell receptor beta chains from one sample in a study of OX40 agonist ivuxolimab in advanced cancers. Sequencing used immunoSEQ multiplex PCR; TCRdb keeps in-frame clones, though not all of them. The sample lists fewer than 85,000 clones, about 90% occurring once. Specimen: CD4+ or CD8+ T cells sorted from blood, collected in a trial of the OX40 agonist ivuxolimab. The receptors shown here come from an adult with an advanced solid tumor such as melanoma, head and neck, liver or kidney cancer. The CDR3 runs from the conserved cysteine through the conserved F or W. A D gene is named only where the DNA matches it firmly. Rows may omit the clone size; those that give it use once, few, many or a size class.

v_call	j_call	clone_size	d_call	cdr3_nt	cdr3_aa
TRBV28	TRBJ2-1	.	.	TGTGCCAGCACCACCTACAATGAGCAGTTCTTC	CASTTYNEQFF
TRBV4-1	TRBJ2-1	.	TRBD2	TGCGCCAGCAACACCCCGGGGGGGTCAGGCCAGTTCTTC	CASNTPGGSGQFF
TRBV7-9	TRBJ1-5	.	TRBD1	TGTGCCAGCAGTCCAACGACCGGGACAGGGGCCCTCCCCCAGCATTTT	CASSPTTGTGALPQHF
TRBV16	TRBJ2-1	.	TRBD1	TGTGCCAGCAGCCAATCAGGGGGCAATTTCTACAATGAGCAGTTCTTC	CASSQSGGNFYNEQFF
TRBV27	TRBJ1-1	once	TRBD1	TGTGCCAGCAGGCGGACAGGGGGCGCGGACACTGAAGCTTTCTTT	CASRRTGGADTEAFF
TRBV7-9	TRBJ2-7	.	TRBD2	TGTGCCAGCAGCTCTGGGACTAGCAGGTACGAGCAGTACTTC	CASSSGTSRYEQYF
TRBV28	TRBJ1-1	.	TRBD1	TGTGCCAGCAGTCGGGACAGTTCGAACACTGAAGCTTTCTTT	CASSRDSSNTEAFF
TRBV7-3	TRBJ2-7	.	TRBD1	TGTGCCAGCAGCCCCGACAGGGGGTATACCTACGAGCAGTACTTC	CASSPDRGYTYEQYF
TRBV19	TRBJ2-1	.	.	TGTGCCAGTAGTACCGGACAGGGAGGGGATTACAATGAGCAGTTCTTC	CASSTGQGGDYNEQFF
TRBV19	TRBJ1-2	.	.	TGTGCCAGTAGTATCGTACGGGGGCCGATCTATGGCTACACCTTC	CASSIVRGPIYGYTF
TRBV27	TRBJ1-3	.	.	TGTGCCAGCAGTTTACGGAGCTCTGGAAACACCATATATTTT	CASSLRSSGNTIYF
TRBV4-1	TRBJ1-1	.	.	TGCGCCAGCAGCCAAGTTCAGGGTGGGTACACTGAAGCTTTCTTT	CASSQVQGGYTEAFF
TRBV4-1	TRBJ2-5	.	.	TGCGCCAGCAGCCAAGATTTACGGGATCAAGAGACCCAGTACTTC	CASSQDLRDQETQYF
TRBV14	TRBJ2-1	.	.	TGTGCCAGCAGCCAAGTAGGCATGGGTTTGCAGTTCTTC	CASSQVGMGLQFF
TRBV19	TRBJ1-5	medium-sized	TRBD1	TGTGCCAGTAAAGAGGGGGCAGGTCAGCCCCAGCATTTT	CASKEGAGQPQHF
TRBV29-1	TRBJ2-2	.	.	TGCAGCGTTGAAGTTGAGAACACCGGGGAGCTGTTTTTT	CSVEVENTGELFF
TRBV2	TRBJ1-2	.	TRBD1	TGTGCCAGCAGAGATACAGGGGGCGACTATGGCTACACCTTC	CASRDTGGDYGYTF
TRBV4-1	TRBJ2-1	.	.	TGCGCCAGCCACACAGGCCATGCCTACAATGAGCAGTTCTTC	CASHTGHAYNEQFF
TRBV28	TRBJ2-2	.	.	TGTGCCAGCAAGGCAGGGGAGAACACCGGGGAGCTGTTTTTT	CASKAGENTGELFF
TRBV7-9	TRBJ2-1	.	.	TGTGCCAGCAGCTTTTCGCTGTACAATGAGCAGTTCTTC	CASSFSLYNEQFF
TRBV29-1	TRBJ2-1	.	.	TGCAGCGTGGTAGAGTATGAGCAGTTCTTC	CSVVEYEQFF
TRBV2	TRBJ2-5	.	.	TGTGCCAGCAGTGACACGGACGGTTTAGAGACCCAGTACTTC	CASSDTDGLETQYF
TRBV10-3	TRBJ2-5	.	.	TGTGCCATCAGTGGTTGGCAAACTGAGGAGACCCAGTACTTC	CAISGWQTEETQYF
TRBV11-1	TRBJ2-7	once	.	TGTGCCAGCAGCTTATACCCCCGGGGAAGCTACGAGCAGTACTTC	CASSLYPRGSYEQYF
TRBV14	TRBJ1-2	.	.	TGTGCCAGCAGCCAAGATTGGGACCTTGGTGGCTACACCTTC	CASSQDWDLGGYTF
TRBV6-5	TRBJ2-1	once	.	TGTGCCAGCAGCCACACTAGCTTCAATGAGCAGTTCTTC	CASSHTSFNEQFF
TRBV19	TRBJ1-4	.	.	TGTGCCAGTAGTATAGCGGGTCTTAATGAAAAACTGTTTTTT	CASSIAGLNEKLFF
TRBV9	TRBJ2-1	.	TRBD1	TGTGCCAGCAGCGTAGAGGGACAGGCGTACAATGAGCAGTTCTTC	CASSVEGQAYNEQFF
TRBV13	TRBJ2-4	.	.	TGTGCCAGCAGCCTTCGCCTAGGGTTCGTTCAGTACTTC	CASSLRLGFVQYF
TRBV7-3	TRBJ1-1	.	.	TGTGCCAGCAGCTTGGTAGGGGACACTGAAGCTTTCTTT	CASSLVGDTEAFF
TRBV27	TRBJ1-6	.	.	TGTGCCAGCAGTTCCAGGGGCCCACCCCTCCACTTT	CASSSRGPPLHF
TRBV19	TRBJ1-1	few	.	TGTGCCAGTAGGAAGATAGGTAACCCTGAAGCTTTCTTT	CASRKIGNPEAFF
TRBV7-9	TRBJ2-7	once	.	TGTGCCAGCAGCCTAACAAACGCGGCCTACGAGCAGTACTTC	CASSLTNAAYEQYF
TRBV2	TRBJ2-7	.	.	TGTGCCAGCAGGGTCGGCGGGCGATCCTACGAGCAGTACTTC	CASRVGGRSYEQYF
TRBV27	TRBJ2-1	.	.	TGTGCCAGCAGTTTATATGGCGGGGAGGTCAATGAGCAGTTCTTC	CASSLYGGEVNEQFF
TRBV4-1	TRBJ2-7	.	.	TGCGCCAGCAGCCTACACGGGTCGTCCGACGAGCAGTACTTC	CASSLHGSSDEQYF
TRBV7-8	TRBJ2-7	.	.	TGTGCCAGCAGCCCCCCGGGAGTTCGCGAGCAGTACTTC	CASSPPGVREQYF
TRBV7-3	TRBJ1-1	.	.	TGTGCCAGCAGCTTAACGGGGAGCACTGAAGCTTTCTTT	CASSLTGSTEAFF
TRBV27	TRBJ2-7	.	.	TGTGCCAGCAGTCTGGGGGAGTACTACGAGCAGTACTTC	CASSLGEYYEQYF
TRBV23-1	TRBJ2-3	.	.	TGCGCCAGCAGTCAACCCCTTTTGGGGGATGCGGATACGCAGTATTTT	CASSQPLLGDADTQYF
TRBV7-6	TRBJ2-7	.	TRBD1	TGTGCCAGCAGTTTGGACAGGGGGCCCTACGAGCAGTACTTC	CASSLDRGPYEQYF
TRBV28	TRBJ2-7	once	.	TGTGCCAGCAGACCAGACAGTCTGGAGCAGTACTTC	CASRPDSLEQYF
TRBV4-1	TRBJ2-5	once	TRBD2	TGCGCCAGCAGCCAAGAATGGGCTAGCGGGCTCCAAGAGACCCAGTACTTC	CASSQEWASGLQETQYF
TRBV5-4	TRBJ1-2	.	.	TGTGCCAGCAGCTTTGGCGTCGGGTCTAACTATGGCTACACCTTC	CASSFGVGSNYGYTF
TRBV30	TRBJ2-5	.	.	TGTGCCGCCCCGGTAGGGTGGGGGGAGACCCAGTACTTC	CAAPVGWGETQYF
TRBV7-9	TRBJ2-5	.	.	TGTGCCAGCAGCTTAGCGATTGGGGGGCAAGAGACCCAGTACTTC	CASSLAIGGQETQYF
TRBV27	TRBJ1-1	.	.	TGTGCCAGCAGTCCCGGGACATGGATGAACACTGAAGCTTTCTTT	CASSPGTWMNTEAFF
TRBV27	TRBJ2-7	.	TRBD1	TGTGCCAGCAGCGACAGGGGGGGCTACGAGCAGTACTTC	CASSDRGGYEQYF
TRBV11-2	TRBJ2-3	.	TRBD2	TGTGCCAGCAGCCCAAGGACTAGCGGTCCCAGCACAGATACGCAGTATTTT	CASSPRTSGPSTDTQYF
TRBV2	TRBJ2-7	.	TRBD1	TGTGCCAGCAGTGAACCCCCGACAGGGCCGATTTCCTACGAGCAGTACTTC	CASSEPPTGPISYEQYF
TRBV19	TRBJ2-7	once	.	TGTGCCAGTAGTCCTCAAGGGACCCCATACGAGCAGTACTTC	CASSPQGTPYEQYF